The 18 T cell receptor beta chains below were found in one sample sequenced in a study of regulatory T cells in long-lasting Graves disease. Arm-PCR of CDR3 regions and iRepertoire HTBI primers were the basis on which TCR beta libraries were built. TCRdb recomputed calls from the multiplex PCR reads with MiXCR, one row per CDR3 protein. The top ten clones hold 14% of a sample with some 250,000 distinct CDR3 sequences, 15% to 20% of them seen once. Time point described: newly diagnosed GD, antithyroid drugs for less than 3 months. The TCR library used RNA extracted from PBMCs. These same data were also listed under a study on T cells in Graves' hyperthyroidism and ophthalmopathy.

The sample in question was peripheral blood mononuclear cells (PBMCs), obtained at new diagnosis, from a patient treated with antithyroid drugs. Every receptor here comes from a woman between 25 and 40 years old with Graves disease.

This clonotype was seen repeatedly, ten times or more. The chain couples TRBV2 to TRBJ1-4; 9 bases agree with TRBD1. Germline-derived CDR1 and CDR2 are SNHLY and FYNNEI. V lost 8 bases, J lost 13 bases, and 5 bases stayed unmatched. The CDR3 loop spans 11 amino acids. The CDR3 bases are TGTGCCAGCTACAGGGGGCATGGACTGTTTTTT. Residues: CASYRGHGLFF.

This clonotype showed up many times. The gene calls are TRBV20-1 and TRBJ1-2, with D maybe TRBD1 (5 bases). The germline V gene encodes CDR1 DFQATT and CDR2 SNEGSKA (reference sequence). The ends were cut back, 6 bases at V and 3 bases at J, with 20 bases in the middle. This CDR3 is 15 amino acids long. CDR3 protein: CSATRGTASHYGYTF. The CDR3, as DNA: TGCAGTGCCACCAGAGGGACCGCCTCCCACTATGGCTACACCTTC.

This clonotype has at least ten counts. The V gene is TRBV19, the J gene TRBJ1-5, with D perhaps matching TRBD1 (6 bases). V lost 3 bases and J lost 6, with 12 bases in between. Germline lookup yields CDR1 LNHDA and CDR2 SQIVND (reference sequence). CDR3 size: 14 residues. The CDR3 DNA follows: TGTGCCAGTAGTATTGGACAGATCCTTCAGCCCCAGCATTTT. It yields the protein CASSIGQILQPQHF.

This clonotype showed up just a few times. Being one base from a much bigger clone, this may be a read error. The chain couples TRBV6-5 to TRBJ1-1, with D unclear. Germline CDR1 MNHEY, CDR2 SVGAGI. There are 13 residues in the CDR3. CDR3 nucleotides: TGTGCCAGCAGTTACTCGATAGGCTCCGGAGCTCTCTTT. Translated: CASSYSIGSGALF.

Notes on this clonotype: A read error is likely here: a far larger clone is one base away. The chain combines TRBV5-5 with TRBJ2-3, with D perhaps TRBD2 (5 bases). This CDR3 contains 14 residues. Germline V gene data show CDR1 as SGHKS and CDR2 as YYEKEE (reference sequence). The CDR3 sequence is CTSSLAGRTDTQYF. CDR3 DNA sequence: TGTACCAGCAGCTTGGCGGGCCGCACAGATACGCAGTATTTT.

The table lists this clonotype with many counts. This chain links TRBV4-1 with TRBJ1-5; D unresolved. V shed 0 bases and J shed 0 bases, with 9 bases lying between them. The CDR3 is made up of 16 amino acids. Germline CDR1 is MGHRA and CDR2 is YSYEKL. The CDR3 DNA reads TGCGCCAGCAGCCAAGACGTAGGCGGTAGCAATCAGCCCCAGCATTTT. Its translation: CASSQDVGGSNQPQHF.

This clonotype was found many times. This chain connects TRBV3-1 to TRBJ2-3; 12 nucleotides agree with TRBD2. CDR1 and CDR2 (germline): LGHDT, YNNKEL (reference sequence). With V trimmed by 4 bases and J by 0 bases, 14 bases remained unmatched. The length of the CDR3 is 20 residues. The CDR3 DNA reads TGTGCCAGCAGCCGTTCCCGGGTGACTAGCGGGGGACCGAGCACAGATACGCAGTATTTT. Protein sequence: CASSRSRVTSGGPSTDTQYF.

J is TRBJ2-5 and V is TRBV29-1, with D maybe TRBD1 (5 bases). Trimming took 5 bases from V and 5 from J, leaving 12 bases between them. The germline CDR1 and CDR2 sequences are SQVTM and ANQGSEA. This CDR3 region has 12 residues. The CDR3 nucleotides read TGCAGCGTTCCAGGAAAGGGGGAGACCCAGTACTTC. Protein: CSVPGKGETQYF.

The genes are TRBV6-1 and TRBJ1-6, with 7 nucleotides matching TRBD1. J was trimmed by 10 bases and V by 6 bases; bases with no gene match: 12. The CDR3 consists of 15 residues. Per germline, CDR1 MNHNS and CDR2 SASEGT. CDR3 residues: CASRPQGQRASPLHF. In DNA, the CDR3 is TGTGCCAGCAGACCGCAGGGACAGCGAGCGTCACCCCTCCACTTT.

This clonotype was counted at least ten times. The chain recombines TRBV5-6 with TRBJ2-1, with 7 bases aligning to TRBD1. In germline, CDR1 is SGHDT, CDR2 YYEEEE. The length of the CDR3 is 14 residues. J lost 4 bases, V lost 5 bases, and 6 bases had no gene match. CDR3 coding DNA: TGTGCCAGCAGAGGGTGGGACAGATACAATGAGCAGTTCTTC. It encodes CASRGWDRYNEQFF.

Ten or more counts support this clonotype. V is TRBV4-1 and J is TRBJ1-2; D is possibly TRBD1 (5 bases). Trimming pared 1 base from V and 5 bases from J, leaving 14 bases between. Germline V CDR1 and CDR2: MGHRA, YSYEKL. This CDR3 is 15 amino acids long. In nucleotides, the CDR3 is TGCGCCAGCAGCCAAGCGGACATCTCCCGGTATGGCTACACCTTC. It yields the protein CASSQADISRYGYTF.

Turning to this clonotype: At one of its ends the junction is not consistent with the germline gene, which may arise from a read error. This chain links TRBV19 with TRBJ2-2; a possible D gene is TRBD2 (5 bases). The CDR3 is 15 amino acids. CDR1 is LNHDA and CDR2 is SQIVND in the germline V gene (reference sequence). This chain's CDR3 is CASSMIGFSTGELLF. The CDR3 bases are TGTGCCAGTAGTATGATAGGATTTAGTACCGGGGAGCTGTTGTTT.

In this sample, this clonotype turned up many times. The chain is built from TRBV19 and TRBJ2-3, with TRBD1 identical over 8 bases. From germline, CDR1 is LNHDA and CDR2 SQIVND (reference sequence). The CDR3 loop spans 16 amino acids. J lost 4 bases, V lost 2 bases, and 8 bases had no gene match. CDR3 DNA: TGTGCCAGTAGTATACTCAGGGGGCTTTCGGCAGATACGCAGTATTTT. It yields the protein CASSILRGLSADTQYF.

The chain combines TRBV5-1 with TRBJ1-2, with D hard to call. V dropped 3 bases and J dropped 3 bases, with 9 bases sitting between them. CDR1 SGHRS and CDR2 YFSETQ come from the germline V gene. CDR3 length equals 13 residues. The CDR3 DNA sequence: TGCGCCAGCAGCTCTGGCGGGTACTATGGCTACACCTTC. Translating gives CASSSGGYYGYTF. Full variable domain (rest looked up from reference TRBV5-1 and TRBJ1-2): KAGVTQTPRYLIKTRGQQVTLSCSPISGHRSVSWYQQTPGQGLQFLFEYFSETQRNKGNFPGRFSGRQFSNSRSEMNVSTLELGDSALYLCASSSGGYYGYTFGSGTRLTVV.

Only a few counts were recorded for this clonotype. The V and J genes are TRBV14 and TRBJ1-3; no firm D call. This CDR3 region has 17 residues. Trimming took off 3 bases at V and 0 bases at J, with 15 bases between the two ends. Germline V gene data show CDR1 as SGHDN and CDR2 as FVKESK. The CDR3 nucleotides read TGTGCCAGCAGCCAGTTAGCTGGGTACCACTCTGGAAACACCATATATTTT. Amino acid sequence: CASSQLAGYHSGNTIYF.

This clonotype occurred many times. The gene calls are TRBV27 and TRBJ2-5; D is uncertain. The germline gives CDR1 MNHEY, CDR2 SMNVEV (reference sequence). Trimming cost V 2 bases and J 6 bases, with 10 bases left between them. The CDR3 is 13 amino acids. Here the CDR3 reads CASSLLGVKTQYF. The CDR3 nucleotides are TGTGCCAGCAGTTTACTGGGTGTAAAGACCCAGTACTTC.

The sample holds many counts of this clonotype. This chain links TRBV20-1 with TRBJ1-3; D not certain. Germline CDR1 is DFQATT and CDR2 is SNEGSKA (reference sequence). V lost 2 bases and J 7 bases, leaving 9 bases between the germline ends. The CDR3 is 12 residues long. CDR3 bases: TGCAGTGCTAGACACAGCACGAACACCATATATTTT. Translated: CSARHSTNTIYF.

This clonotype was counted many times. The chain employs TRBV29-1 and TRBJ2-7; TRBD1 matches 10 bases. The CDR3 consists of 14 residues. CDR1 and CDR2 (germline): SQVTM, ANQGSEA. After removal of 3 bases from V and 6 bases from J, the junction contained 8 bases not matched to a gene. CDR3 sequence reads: CSVEPSTGGREQYF. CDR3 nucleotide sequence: TGCAGCGTTGAGCCTTCGACAGGGGGCCGCGAGCAGTACTTC.